This T cell receptor beta chain was recorded in a study of T cells in Graves' hyperthyroidism and ophthalmopathy. Ten or more counts support this clonotype. The antigen remains undetermined. Regions amplified from RNA transcripts were the TCR beta CDR3 regions. The TCR CDR3 was amplified in a first-round RT-PCR using the HTBI primer set. TCRdb used MiXCR to reprocess the multiplex PCR reads, holding one entry per CDR3 protein. The data hold about 610,000 distinct CDR3 sequences, with approximately 15% observed a single time. Study conclusions and caveats: The majority of expanded thyroid clonotypes above 0.001 also appeared in blood.

The CDR3 covers 12 residues. The ends lost 5 bases at V and 4 bases at J; junction bases unmatched: 4. Germline assignment: CDR1 SQVTM and CDR2 ANQGSEA. Clinicians diagnosed patients from clinical symptoms, serum thyroxine and TRAb, thyroid ultrasound and orbital computed tomography. Fresh peripheral blood, 7.5 to 10 ml, was the source of the PBMCs. V gene TRBV29-1 combines with J gene TRBJ1-1; 7 nucleotides match TRBD1. Sequencing was done on a sample of blood. The sequence derives from a woman aged 40 to 49 with Graves' ophthalmopathy. The CDR3 coding sequence is TGCAGCGTTAACAGGGGCGTCACTGAAGCTTTCTTT. Encoded protein: CSVNRGVTEAFF. The full variable domain, completed using reference TRBV29-1 and TRBJ1-1, is SAVISQKPSRDICQRGTSLTIQCQVDSQVTMMFWYRQQPGQSLTLIATANQGSEATYESGFVIDKFPISRPNLTFSTLTVSNMSPEDSSIYLCSVNRGVTEAFFGQGTRLTVV.